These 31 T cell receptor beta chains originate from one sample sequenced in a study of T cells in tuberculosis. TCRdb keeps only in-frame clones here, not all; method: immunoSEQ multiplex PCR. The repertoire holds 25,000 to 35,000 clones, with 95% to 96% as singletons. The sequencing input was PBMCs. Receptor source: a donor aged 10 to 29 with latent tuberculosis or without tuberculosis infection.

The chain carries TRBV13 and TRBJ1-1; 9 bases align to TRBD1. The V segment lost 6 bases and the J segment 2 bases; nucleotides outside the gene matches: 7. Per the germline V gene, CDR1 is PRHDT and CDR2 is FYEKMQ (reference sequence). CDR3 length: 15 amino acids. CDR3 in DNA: TGTGCCAGCAGTTCTACAGGGGGCACAAACACTGAAGCTTTCTTT. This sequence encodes CASSSTGGTNTEAFF.

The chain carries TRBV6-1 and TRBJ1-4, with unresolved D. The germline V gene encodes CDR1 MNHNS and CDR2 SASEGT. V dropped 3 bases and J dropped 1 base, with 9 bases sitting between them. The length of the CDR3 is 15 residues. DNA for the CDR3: TGTGCCAGCAGTGACCGTGGCAAAACTAATGAAAAACTGTTTTTT. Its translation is CASSDRGKTNEKLFF.

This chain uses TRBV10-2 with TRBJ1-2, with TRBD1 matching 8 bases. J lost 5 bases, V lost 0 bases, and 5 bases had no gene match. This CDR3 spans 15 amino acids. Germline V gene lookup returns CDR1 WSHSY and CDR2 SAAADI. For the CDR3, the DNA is TGCGCCAGCAGTGAGTCGACGACAGGGGCTTATGGCTACACCTTC. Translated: CASSESTTGAYGYTF.

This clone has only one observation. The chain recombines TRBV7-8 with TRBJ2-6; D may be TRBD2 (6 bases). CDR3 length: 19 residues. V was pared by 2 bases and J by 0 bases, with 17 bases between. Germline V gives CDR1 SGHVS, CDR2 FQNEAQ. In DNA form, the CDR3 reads TGTGCCAGCAGCTTATGGAGCAGGGAGGTTCCCTCTGGGGCCAACGTCCTGACTTTC. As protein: CASSLWSREVPSGANVLTF. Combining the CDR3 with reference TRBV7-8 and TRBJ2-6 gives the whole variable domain GAGVSQSPRYKVAKRGQDVALRCDPISGHVSLFWYQQALGQGPEFLTYFQNEAQLDKSGLPSDRFFAERPEGSVSTLKIQRTQQEDSAVYLCASSLWSREVPSGANVLTFGAGSRLTVL.

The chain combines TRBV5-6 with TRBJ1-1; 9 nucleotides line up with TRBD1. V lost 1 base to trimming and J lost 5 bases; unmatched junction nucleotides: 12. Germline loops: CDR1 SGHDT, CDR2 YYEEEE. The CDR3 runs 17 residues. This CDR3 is CASSLRPGTGLGTEAFF. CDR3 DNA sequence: TGTGCCAGCAGCTTGCGTCCCGGGACAGGGTTGGGAACTGAAGCTTTCTTT.

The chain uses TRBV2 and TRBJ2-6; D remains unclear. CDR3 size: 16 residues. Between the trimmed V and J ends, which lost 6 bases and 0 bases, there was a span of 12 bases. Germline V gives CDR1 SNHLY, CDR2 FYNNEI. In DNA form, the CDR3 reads TGTGCCAGCAGGGTAAACAGAGTCTCTGGGGCCAACGTCCTGACTTTC. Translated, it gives CASRVNRVSGANVLTF.

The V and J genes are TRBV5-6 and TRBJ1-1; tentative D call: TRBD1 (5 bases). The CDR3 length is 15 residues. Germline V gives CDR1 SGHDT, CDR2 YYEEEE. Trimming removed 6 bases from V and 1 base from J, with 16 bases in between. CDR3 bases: TGTGCCAGCACCTCCCTTGGGGGGACGAACACTGAAGCTTTCTTT. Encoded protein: CASTSLGGTNTEAFF.

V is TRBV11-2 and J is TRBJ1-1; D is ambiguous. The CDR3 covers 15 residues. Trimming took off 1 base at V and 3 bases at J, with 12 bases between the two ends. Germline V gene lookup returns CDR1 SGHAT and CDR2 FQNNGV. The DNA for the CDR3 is TGTGCCAGCAGCTTAGCACACCGGGAGTACACTGAAGCTTTCTTT. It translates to CASSLAHREYTEAFF. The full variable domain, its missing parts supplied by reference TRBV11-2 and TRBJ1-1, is EAGVAQSPRYKIIEKRQSVAFWCNPISGHATLYWYQQILGQGPKLLIQFQNNGVVDDSQLPKDRFSAERLKGVDSTLKIQPAKLEDSAVYLCASSLAHREYTEAFFGQGTRLTVV.

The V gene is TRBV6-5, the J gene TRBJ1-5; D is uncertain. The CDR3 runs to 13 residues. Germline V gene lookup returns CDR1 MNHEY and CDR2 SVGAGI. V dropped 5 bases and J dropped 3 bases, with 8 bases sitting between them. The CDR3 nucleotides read TGTGCCAGCAGTCCCGGGTCCAATCAGCCCCAGCATTTT. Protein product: CASSPGSNQPQHF.

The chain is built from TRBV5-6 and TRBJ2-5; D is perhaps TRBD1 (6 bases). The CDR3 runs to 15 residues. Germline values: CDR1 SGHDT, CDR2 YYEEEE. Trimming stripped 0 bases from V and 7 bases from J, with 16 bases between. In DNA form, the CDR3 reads TGTGCCAGCAGCTTGGTGCAGGGGTCAATAGTGACCCAGTACTTC. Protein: CASSLVQGSIVTQYF.

The CDR3 loop reads CASTKNDLADTQYF. In DNA, the CDR3 is TGTGCCAGCACAAAGAATGACTTAGCGGATACGCAGTATTTT. The chain carries TRBV18 and TRBJ2-3; D might be TRBD2 (5 bases). CDR3 size: 14 residues. V was trimmed by 8 bases and J by 6 bases, leaving 18 bases between them. Germline V gives CDR1 KGHSH, CDR2 LQKENI.

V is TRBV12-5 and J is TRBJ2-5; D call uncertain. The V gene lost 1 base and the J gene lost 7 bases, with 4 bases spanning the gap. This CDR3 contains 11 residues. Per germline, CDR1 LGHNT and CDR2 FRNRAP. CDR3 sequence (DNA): TGTGCTAGTGGTTTGGCAGGGACCCAGTACTTC. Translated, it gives CASGLAGTQYF. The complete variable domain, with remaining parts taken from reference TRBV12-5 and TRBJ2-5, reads DARVTQTPRHKVTEMGQEVTMRCQPILGHNTVFWYRQTMMQGLELLAYFRNRAPLDDSGMPKDRFSAEMPDATLATLKIQPSEPRDSAVYFCASGLAGTQYFGPGTRLLVL.

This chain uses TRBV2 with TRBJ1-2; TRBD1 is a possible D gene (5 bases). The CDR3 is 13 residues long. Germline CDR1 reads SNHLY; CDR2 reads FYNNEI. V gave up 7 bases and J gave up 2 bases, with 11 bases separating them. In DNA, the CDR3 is TGTGCCAGCAAGGCGACAGCAAACTATGGCTACACCTTC. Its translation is CASKATANYGYTF.

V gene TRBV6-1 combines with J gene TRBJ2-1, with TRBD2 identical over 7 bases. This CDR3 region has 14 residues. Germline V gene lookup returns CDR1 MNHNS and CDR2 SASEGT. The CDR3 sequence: CGIGRKSSYNEQFF. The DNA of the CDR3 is TGTGGAATCGGGAGGAAGAGCTCCTACAATGAGCAGTTCTTC.

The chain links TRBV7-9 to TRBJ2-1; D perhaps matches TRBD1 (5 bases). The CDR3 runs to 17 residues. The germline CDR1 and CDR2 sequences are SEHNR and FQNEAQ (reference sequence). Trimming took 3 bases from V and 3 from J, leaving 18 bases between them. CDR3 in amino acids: CASSLSGAGPYYNEQFF. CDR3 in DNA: TGTGCCAGCAGCTTGAGTGGGGCAGGGCCTTACTACAATGAGCAGTTCTTC.

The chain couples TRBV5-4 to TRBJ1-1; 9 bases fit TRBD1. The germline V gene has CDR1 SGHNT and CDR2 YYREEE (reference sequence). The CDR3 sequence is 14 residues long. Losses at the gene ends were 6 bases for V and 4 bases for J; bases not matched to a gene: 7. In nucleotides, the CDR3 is TGTGCCAGCACCACCGGGACAGGGACCACTGAAGCTTTCTTT. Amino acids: CASTTGTGTTEAFF. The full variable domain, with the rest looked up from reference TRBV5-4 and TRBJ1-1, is ETGVTQSPTHLIKTRGQQVTLRCSSQSGHNTVSWYQQALGQGPQFIFQYYREEENGRGNFPPRFSGLQFPNYSSELNVNALELDDSALYLCASTTGTGTTEAFFGQGTRLTVV.

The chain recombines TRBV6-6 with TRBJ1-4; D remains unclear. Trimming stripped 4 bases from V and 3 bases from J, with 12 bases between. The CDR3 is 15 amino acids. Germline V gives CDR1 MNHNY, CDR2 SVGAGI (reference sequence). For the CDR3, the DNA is TGTGCCAGCAGTTTAAGCACAGCGGCTAATGAAAAACTGTTTTTT. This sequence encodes CASSLSTAANEKLFF.

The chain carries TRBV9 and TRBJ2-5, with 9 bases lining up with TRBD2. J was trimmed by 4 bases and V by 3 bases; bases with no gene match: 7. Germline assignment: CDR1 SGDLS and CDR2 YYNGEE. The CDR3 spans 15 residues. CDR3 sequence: CASSGGGGEGETQYF. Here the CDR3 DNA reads TGTGCCAGCAGCGGCGGGGGGGGAGAAGGAGAGACCCAGTACTTC.

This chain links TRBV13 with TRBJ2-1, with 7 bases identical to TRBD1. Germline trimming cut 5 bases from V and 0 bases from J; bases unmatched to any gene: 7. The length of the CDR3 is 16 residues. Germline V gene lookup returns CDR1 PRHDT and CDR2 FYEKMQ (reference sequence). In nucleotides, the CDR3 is TGTGCCAGCAGCCCCCCGGGACAGTCCTCCTACAATGAGCAGTTCTTC. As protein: CASSPPGQSSYNEQFF.

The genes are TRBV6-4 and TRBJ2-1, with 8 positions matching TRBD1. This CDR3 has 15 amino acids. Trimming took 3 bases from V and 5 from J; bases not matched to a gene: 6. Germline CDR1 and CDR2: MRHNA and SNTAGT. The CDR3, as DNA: TGTGCCAGCAGTGAGGAGACAGGGGATCACAATGAGCAGTTCTTC. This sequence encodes CASSEETGDHNEQFF.

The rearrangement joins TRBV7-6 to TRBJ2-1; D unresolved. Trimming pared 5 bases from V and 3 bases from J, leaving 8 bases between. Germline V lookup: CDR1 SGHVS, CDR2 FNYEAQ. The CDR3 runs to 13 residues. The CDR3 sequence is CASSRQNYNEQFF. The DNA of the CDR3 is TGTGCCAGCAGCCGACAAAACTACAATGAGCAGTTCTTC.

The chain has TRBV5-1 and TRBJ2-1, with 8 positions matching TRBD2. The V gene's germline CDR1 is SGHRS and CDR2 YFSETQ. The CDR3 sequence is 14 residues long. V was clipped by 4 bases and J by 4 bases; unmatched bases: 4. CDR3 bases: TGCGCCAGCAGCCTAGGACTAGCTTACAATGAGCAGTTCTTC. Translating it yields CASSLGLAYNEQFF.

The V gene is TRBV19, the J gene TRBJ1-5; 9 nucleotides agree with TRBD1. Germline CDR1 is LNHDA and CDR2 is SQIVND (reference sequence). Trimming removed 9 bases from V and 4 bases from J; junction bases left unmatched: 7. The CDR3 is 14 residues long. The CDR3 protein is CASQTGGMNQPQHF. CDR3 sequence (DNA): TGTGCCAGCCAAACAGGGGGCATGAATCAGCCCCAGCATTTT.

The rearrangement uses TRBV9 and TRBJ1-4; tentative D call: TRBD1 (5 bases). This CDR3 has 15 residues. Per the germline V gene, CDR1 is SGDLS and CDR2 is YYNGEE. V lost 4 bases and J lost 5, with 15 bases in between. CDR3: CASSTPGQLNEKLFF. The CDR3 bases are TGTGCCAGCAGCACCCCCGGACAACTAAATGAAAAACTGTTTTTT.

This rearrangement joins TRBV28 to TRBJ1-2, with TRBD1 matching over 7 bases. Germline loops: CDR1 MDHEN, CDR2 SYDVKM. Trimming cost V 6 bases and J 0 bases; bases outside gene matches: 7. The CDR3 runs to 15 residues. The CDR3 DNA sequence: TGTGCCAGCAGGTGGGACAGACTCCCTAACTATGGCTACACCTTC. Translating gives CASRWDRLPNYGYTF.

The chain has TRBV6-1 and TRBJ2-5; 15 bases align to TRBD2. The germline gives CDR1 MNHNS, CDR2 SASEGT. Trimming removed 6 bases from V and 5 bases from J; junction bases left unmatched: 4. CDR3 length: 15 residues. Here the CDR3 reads CASSAGTSGGETQYF. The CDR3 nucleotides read TGTGCCAGCAGCGCCGGGACTAGCGGGGGGGAGACCCAGTACTTC.

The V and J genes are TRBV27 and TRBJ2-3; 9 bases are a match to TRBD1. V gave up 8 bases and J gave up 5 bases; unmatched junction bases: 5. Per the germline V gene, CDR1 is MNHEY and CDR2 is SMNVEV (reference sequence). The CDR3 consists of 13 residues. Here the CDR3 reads CASHGTGRDTQYF. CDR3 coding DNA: TGTGCCAGCCACGGGACAGGGCGAGATACGCAGTATTTT.

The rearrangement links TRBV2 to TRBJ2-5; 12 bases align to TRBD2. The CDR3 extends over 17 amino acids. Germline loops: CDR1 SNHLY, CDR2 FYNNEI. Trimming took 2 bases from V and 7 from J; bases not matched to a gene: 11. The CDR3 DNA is TGTGCCAGCAGTGAATTCGAGGGACTAGCGGGTCGGGGGACCCAGTACTTC. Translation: CASSEFEGLAGRGTQYF.

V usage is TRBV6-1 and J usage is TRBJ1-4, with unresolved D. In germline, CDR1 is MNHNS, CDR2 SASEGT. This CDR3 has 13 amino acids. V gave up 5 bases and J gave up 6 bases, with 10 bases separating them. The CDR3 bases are TGTGCCAGCAGTTTAGAGGGCTATGAAAAACTGTTTTTT. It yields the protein CASSLEGYEKLFF.

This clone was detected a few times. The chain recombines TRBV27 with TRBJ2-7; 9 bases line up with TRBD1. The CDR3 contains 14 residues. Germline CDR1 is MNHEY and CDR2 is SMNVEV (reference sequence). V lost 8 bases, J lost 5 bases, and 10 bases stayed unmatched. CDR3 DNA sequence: TGTGCCAGCGTAGGGGGGGACAGGGCCCACGAGCAGTACTTC. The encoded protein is CASVGGDRAHEQYF.

CDR3: CASSHGQGRADEQYF. The DNA of the CDR3 is TGCGCCAGCAGCCATGGACAGGGTCGGGCCGACGAGCAGTACTTC. The V gene is TRBV4-1, the J gene TRBJ2-7, with 8 bases lining up with TRBD1. The length of the CDR3 is 15 residues. The V and J ends lost 3 bases and 5 bases, in that order; junction bases with no gene match: 9. The germline V gene encodes CDR1 MGHRA and CDR2 YSYEKL.